This section outlines one TCR beta chain sequence together with its context. Original processing methods: Scientists estimated how many nucleated cells there were by amplifying reference gene primers. Only in-frame clones appear in the TCRdb table, and some are missing; sequencing was by immunoSEQ multiplex PCR. V and J calls plus clone size are reproduced from that table; the DNA served to infer D and trimming. The sample includes roughly 30,000 clones, approximately 88% seen only once; the top ten take around 15%. These data originate in a study of blood T cell repertoires in COVID-19. The overall study: The samples span acute and convalescent COVID-19 from the United States, Italy and Spain. Sample material is recorded as cDNA or gDNA derived from T cells, B-cell-depleted T cells, or PBMCs.

This TCR was sampled from a human donor in a cohort sampled during active COVID-19. The sequencing input was peripheral blood.

The CDR3 DNA follows: TGTGCCAGCAGGAGAGACAGGGAAACTGGAAACACCATATATTTT. Amino acid sequence: CASRRDRETGNTIYF. The chain links TRBV6-5 to TRBJ1-3; 7 bases align to TRBD1. Unmatched junction bases numbered 7, after V lost 6 bases and J lost 2 bases. The germline V gene has CDR1 MNHEY and CDR2 SVGAGI. CDR3 length: 15 residues.